This entry is about one T cell receptor beta chain. Its target is unknown. The sample comes from a study of T cell clusters in autoimmune cytopenias. Study-level findings and limits: TRB repertoire shifts in secondary cytopenia and chronic lymphocytic leukemia mostly reflected lymphoma, not autoimmunity.

Each sample's input was roughly 270 ng genomic DNA, 35,000 to 40,000 genome equivalents. Germline CDR1 reads ENHRY; CDR2 reads SYGVKD. This CDR3 contains 16 residues. Multiplex touch-down PCR amplified TRB using TRB-A and TRB-B pools in one tube. TCRdb re-called the multiplex PCR reads, yielding one record per CDR3 amino acid sequence without DNA. This sample contains around 8,000 distinct CDR3 sequences. This sample also appeared in a second study, on T cell repertoires in aging, cancer and after chemotherapy. Turning to that study: Paired samples before and after chemotherapy came from chronic lymphocytic leukemia patients on fludarabine- or bendamustine-based regimens. Age-matched healthy donors had significantly more diverse, less clonal blood TCR repertoires than untreated cancer patients. Median generation probability rose over the chemotherapy interval in each cancer cohort, suggesting rebound thymic output.

The chain uses TRBV10-3 and TRBJ2-2; as DNA is missing, the TRBD1 call by TCRdb cannot be tested. Sequencing used peripheral blood. This sequence was found in a human donor with an autoimmune cytopenia or autoimmune hepatitis (not recorded which). This CDR3 reads CAISELGDRVTGELFF.